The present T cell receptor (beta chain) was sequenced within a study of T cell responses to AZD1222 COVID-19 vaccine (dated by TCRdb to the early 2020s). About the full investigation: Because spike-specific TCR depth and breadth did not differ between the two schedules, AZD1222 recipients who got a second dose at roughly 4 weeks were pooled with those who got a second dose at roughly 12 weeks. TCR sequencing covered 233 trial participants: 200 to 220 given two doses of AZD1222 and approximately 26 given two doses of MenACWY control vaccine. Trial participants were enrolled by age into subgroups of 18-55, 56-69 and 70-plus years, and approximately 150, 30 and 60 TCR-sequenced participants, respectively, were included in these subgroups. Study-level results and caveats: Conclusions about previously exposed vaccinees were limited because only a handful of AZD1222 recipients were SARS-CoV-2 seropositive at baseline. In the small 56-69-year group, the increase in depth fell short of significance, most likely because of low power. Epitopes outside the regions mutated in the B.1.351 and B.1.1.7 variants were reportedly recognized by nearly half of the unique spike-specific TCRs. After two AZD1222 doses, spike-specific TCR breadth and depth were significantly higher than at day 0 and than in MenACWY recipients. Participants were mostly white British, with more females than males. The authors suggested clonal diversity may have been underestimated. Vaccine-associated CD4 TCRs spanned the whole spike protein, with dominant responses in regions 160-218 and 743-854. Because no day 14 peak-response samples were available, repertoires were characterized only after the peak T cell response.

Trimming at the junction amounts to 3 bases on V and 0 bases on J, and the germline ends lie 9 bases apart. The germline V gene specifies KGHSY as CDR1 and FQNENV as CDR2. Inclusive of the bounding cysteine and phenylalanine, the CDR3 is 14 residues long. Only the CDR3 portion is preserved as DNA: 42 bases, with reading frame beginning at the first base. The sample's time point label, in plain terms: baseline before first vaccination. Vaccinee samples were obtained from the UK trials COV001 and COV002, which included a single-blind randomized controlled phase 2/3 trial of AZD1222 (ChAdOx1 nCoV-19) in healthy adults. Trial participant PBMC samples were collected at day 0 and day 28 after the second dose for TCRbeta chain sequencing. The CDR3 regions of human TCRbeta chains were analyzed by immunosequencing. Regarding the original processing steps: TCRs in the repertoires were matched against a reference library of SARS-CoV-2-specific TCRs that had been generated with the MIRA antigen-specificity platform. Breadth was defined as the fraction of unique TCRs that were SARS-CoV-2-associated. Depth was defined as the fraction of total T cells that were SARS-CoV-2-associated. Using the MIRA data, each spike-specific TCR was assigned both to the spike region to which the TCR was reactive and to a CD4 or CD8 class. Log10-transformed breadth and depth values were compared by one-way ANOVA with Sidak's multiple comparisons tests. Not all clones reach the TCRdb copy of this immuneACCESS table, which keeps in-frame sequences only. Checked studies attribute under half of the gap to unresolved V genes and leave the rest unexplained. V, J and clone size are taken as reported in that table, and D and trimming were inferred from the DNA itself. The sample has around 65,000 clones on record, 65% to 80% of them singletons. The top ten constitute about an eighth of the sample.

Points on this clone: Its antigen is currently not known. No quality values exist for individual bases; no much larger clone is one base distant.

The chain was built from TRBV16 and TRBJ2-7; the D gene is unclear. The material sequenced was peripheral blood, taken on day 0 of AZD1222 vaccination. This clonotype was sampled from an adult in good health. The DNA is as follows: TGTGCCAGCAGCCAGACGACGGTCTCCTACGAGCAGTACTTC. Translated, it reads CASSQTTVSYEQYF.